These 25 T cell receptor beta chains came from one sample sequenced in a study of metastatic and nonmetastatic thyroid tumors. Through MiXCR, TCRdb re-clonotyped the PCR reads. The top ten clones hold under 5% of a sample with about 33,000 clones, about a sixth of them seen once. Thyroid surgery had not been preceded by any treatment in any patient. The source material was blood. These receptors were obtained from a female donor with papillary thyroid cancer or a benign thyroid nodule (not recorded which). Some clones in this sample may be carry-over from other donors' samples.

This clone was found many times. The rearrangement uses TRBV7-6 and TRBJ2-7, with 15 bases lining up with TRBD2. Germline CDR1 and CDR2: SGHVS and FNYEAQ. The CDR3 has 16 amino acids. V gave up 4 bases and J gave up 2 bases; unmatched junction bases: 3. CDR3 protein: CASSSGLAGGPYEQYF. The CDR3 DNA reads TGTGCCAGCAGCTCTGGACTAGCGGGAGGGCCCTACGAGCAGTACTTC.

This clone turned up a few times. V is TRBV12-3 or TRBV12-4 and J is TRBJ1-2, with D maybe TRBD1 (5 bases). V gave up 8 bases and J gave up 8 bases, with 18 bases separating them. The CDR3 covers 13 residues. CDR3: CASCPKGLGGYTF. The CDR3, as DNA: TGTGCCAGCTGCCCCAAGGGGCTTGGCGGCTACACCTTC.

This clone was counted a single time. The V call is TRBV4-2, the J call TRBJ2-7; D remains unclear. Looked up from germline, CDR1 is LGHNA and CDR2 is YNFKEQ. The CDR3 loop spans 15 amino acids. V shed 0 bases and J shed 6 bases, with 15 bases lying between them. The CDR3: CASSQELGSSGEQYF. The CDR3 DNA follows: TGTGCCAGCAGCCAAGAGCTTGGCTCCTCGGGCGAGCAGTACTTC.

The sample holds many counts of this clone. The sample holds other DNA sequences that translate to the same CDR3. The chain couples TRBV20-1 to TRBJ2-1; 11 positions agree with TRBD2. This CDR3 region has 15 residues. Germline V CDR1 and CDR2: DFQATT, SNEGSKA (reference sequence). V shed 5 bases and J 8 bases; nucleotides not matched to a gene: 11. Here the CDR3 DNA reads TGCAGTGCTGCCGGGACTAGCGGAGGTAAAGATGAGCAGTTCTTC. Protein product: CSAAGTSGGKDEQFF.

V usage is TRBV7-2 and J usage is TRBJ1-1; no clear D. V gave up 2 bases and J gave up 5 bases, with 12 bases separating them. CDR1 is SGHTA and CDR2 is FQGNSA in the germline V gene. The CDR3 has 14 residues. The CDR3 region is CASSLLLAGTEAFF. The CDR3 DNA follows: TGTGCCAGCAGCTTATTACTAGCGGGGACTGAAGCTTTCTTT.

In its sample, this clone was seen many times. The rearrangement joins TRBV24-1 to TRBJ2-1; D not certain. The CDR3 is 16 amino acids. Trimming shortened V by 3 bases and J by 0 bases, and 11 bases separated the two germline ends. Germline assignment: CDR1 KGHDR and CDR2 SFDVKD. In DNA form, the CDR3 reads TGTGCCACCAGTGATCCCTCACCGAGCTCCTACAATGAGCAGTTCTTC. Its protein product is CATSDPSPSSYNEQFF.

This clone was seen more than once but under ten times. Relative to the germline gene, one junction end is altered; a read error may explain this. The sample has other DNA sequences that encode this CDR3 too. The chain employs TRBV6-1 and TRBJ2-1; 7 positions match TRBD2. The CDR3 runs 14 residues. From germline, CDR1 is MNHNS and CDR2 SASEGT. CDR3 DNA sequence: TGTGCTAGCAGTCGGGGGGATAGCTACAATGAGCAGTTCTTC. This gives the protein CASSRGDSYNEQFF.

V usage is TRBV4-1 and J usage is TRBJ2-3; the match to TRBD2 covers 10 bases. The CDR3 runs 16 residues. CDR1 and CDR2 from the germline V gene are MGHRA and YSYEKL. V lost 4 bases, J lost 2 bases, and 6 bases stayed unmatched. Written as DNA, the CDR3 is TGCGCCAGCAGCCCCAGCGGGGGGGCCACCACAGATACGCAGTATTTT. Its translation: CASSPSGGATTDTQYF.

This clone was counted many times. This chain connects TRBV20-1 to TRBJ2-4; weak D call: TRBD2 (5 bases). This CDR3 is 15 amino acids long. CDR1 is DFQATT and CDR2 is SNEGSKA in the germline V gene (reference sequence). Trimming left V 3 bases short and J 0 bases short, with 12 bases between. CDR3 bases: TGCAGTGCTAGGGATCTCGGGATAGCCAAAAACATTCAGTACTTC. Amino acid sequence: CSARDLGIAKNIQYF.

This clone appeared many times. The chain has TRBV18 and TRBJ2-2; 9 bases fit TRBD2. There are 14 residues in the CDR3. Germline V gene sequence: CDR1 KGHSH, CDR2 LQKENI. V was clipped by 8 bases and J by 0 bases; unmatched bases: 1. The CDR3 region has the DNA TGTGCCAGCCAGCGGGGGGCGAACACCGGGGAGCTGTTTTTT. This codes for CASQRGANTGELFF.

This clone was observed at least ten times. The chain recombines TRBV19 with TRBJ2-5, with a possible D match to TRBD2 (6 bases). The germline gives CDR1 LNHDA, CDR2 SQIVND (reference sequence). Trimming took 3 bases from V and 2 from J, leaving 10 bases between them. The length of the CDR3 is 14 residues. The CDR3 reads CASSMAGGQETQYF. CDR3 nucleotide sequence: TGTGCCAGTAGTATGGCAGGAGGGCAAGAGACCCAGTACTTC.

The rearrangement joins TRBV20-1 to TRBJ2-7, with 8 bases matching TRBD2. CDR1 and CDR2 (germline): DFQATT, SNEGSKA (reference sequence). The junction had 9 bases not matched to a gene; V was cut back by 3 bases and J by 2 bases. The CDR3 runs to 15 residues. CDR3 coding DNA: TGCAGTGCTAGTCAGTCTGCGGGGGGTACCTACGAGCAGTACTTC. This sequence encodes CSASQSAGGTYEQYF.

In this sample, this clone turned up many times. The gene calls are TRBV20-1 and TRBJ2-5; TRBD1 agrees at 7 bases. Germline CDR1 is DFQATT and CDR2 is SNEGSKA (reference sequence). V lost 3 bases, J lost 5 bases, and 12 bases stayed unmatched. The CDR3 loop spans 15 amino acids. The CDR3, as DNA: TGCAGTGCTAGCCCGTTATTGACAGGGACGGAGACCCAGTACTTC. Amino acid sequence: CSASPLLTGTETQYF.

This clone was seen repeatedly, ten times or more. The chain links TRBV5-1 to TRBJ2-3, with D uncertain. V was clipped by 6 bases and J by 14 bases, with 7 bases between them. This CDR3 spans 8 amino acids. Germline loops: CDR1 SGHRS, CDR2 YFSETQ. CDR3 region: CASITRYF. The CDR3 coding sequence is TGCGCCAGCATCACCCGGTATTTT. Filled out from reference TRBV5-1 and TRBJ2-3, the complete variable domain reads KAGVTQTPRYLIKTRGQQVTLSCSPISGHRSVSWYQQTPGQGLQFLFEYFSETQRNKGNFPGRFSGRQFSNSRSEMNVSTLELGDSALYLCASITRYFGPGTRLTVL.

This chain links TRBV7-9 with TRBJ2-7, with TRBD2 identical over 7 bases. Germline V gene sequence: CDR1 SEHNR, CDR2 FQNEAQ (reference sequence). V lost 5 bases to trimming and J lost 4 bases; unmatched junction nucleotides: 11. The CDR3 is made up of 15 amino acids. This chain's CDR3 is CASSPASGVIYEQYF. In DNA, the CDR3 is TGTGCCAGCAGCCCGGCTAGCGGTGTGATATACGAGCAGTACTTC.

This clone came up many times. CDR3 amino acids: CASRQSAGEIIYEQYF. CDR3 nucleotide sequence: TGCGCCAGCAGACAGTCAGCGGGGGAGATAATCTACGAGCAGTACTTC. The chain couples TRBV5-1 to TRBJ2-7; 8 bases align to TRBD2. This CDR3 has 16 amino acids. V shed 5 bases and J 3 bases; nucleotides not matched to a gene: 13. Germline lookup yields CDR1 SGHRS and CDR2 YFSETQ. The full variable domain, its missing parts supplied by reference TRBV5-1 and TRBJ2-7, is KAGVTQTPRYLIKTRGQQVTLSCSPISGHRSVSWYQQTPGQGLQFLFEYFSETQRNKGNFPGRFSGRQFSNSRSEMNVSTLELGDSALYLCASRQSAGEIIYEQYFGPGTRLTVT.

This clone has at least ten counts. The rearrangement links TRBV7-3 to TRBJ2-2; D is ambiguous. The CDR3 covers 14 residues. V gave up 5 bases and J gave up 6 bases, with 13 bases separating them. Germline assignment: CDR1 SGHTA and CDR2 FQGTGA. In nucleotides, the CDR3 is TGTGCCAGCAGCATCCGGCCCTCGGCCGGGGAGCTGTTTTTT. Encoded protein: CASSIRPSAGELFF.

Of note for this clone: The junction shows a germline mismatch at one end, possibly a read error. CDR3 coding DNA: TGTGCCAGCAGCCTATCGGGGTACTCCTACGAGCATTACTTC. Protein product: CASSLSGYSYEHYF. The chain links TRBV28 to TRBJ2-7; D might be TRBD2 (5 bases). Per the germline V gene, CDR1 is MDHEN and CDR2 is SYDVKM. This CDR3 is built from 14 residues.

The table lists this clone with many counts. The CDR3 spells CASSLSGGDSGANVLTF. The CDR3 region has the DNA TGTGCCAGCAGCCTTAGCGGGGGAGACTCTGGGGCCAACGTCCTGACTTTC. The V and J genes are TRBV7-3 and TRBJ2-6, with TRBD2 identical over 9 bases. V dropped 5 bases and J dropped 0; count of bases not matched to a gene: 5. The length of the CDR3 is 17 residues. Germline CDR1 and CDR2: SGHTA and FQGTGA.

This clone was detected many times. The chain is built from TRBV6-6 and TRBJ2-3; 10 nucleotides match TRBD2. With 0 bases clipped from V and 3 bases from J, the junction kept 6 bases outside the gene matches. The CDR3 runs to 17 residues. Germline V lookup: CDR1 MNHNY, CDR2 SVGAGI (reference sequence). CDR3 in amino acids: CASSYSNPSGGTDTQYF. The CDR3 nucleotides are TGTGCCAGCAGTTACTCGAATCCTAGCGGGGGAACAGATACGCAGTATTTT.

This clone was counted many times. Here the CDR3 reads CASSFGQGHYEQYF. CDR3 DNA sequence: TGTGCCAGCAGCTTCGGCCAGGGCCACTACGAGCAGTACTTC. The chain carries TRBV5-6 and TRBJ2-7, with D possibly matching TRBD1 (5 bases). CDR3 length: 14 residues. V lost 2 bases and J 3 bases, leaving 12 bases between the germline ends. CDR1 and CDR2 from the germline V gene are SGHDT and YYEEEE.

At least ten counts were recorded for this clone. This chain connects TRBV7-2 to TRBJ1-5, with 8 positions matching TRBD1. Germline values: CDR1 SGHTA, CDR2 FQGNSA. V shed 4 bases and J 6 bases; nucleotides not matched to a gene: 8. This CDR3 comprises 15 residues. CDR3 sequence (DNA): TGTGCCAGCAGCTCGGTGACAGGGGTGGTTCAGCCCCAGCATTTT. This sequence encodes CASSSVTGVVQPQHF.

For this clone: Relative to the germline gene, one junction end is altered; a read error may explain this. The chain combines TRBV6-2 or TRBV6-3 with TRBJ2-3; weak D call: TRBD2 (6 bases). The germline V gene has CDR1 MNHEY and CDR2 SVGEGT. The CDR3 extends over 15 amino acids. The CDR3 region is CASSSGTSHTDTQYF. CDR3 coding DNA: TGTGCCAGTAGCTCAGGGACTTCCCACACAGACACGCAGTATTTT.

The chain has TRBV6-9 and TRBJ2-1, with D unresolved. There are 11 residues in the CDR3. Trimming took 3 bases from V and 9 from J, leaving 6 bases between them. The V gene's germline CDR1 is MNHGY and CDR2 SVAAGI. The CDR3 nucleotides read TGTGCCAGCAGTTACTTCGGTGAGCAGTTCTTC. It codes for CASSYFGEQFF.

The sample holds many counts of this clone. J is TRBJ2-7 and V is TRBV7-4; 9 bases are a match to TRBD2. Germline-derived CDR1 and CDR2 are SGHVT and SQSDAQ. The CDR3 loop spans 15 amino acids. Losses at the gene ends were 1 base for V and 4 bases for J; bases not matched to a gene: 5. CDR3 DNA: TGTGCCAGCAGCTTAGAGGGCGGGGGGGATTACGAGCAGTACTTC. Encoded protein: CASSLEGGGDYEQYF.